This T cell receptor (beta chain) stems from a study of T-cell memory formation after mild COVID-19 (dated by TCRdb to about 2021). In terms of the full investigation: TCR sequence clusters from the two donors were found to be largely donor specific. In a couple of donors, T-cell clones that expanded and contracted after mild COVID-19 were followed by sequencing TCRalpha and TCRbeta repertoires longitudinally. The cohort comprised two young, previously healthy adult volunteers, one female and one male. What the work shows at the level of the full study, not this receptor alone: Clones contracting from day 15 to 85 had balanced CD4/CD8 phenotypes, while a second wave expanding from day 15 to 37 was biased towards CD4+. Only two mild cases were covered in the study, and larger cohorts including severe cases with pre-infection samples were considered necessary. Some responding clones were found in pre-infection memory, which suggests that pre-existing cross-reactive memory T cells took part in the SARS-CoV-2 response. Whether the second-wave clones peaking on day 37 were SARS-CoV-2 specific was not confirmed. Contracting CD4+ clones were found mainly in CM and EM memory subsets, while CD8+ clones were enriched in EMRA.

Between the V and J ends, shortened by 1 base and 6 bases respectively, the junction contains 10 bases. There are 13 amino acids in the CDR3, from cysteine to valine inclusive. Only the CDR3 DNA stays, 39 bases, in frame from base 1. CDR1 MNHEY and CDR2 SMNVEV are derived from the germline V gene (reference sequence). Sequenced using an Illumina NovaSeq 6000. Using 5'RACE with constant-segment primers, TCRalpha and TCRbeta cDNA libraries were constructed, with sample barcodes and unique molecular identifiers added in the process. RNA was extracted from every sample with Trizol reagent. Amplification of the libraries took two PCR steps, and the second step added a second sample barcode plus Illumina TruSeq adapters. The libraries were sequenced on an Illumina NovaSeq using 2 x 150 bp paired-end reads. Regarding the original processing steps: With migec v1.2.7, reads were demultiplexed and then collapsed into UMI-guided consensus sequences. Using mixcr v2.1.11, the UMI consensuses were aligned to TRA and TRB V and J templates and assembled into clonotypes. A clonotype was counted as expanded or contracted only when both edgeR and NoisET called the clonotype significant, with the noise models trained on biological replicates. edgeR calls used a false discovery rate-adjusted p below 0.01 and a log2 fold-change threshold of 1. As an exploratory analysis of dynamics, max-normalized trajectories of the 1000 most abundant clonotypes were examined by PCA with hierarchical clustering. Separately sequenced CD4+ and CD8+ repertoires were used to assign the CD4 or CD8 phenotype of responding clones. The public reads were run again by TCRdb, first through fastp at Q25 and then through MiXCR, and only productive beta chains were kept. Records with the same CDR3 protein are collapsed into one entry carrying the most frequent genes and DNA. None of the V and J calls come from the authors' own analysis; TCRdb made them. The sample records fewer than 75,000 distinct CDR3 sequences, 9.5% to 15% of which are singletons. The ten biggest clones cover 20% to 25% of the sample.

Ficoll-Paque density gradient centrifugation was the method used to isolate PBMCs. There are many counts of this clonotype. It has no known antigen specificity. No base quality information exists; no much larger clone differs at one position. This clonotype was sampled from a young man who had mild COVID-19 (a few samples of this study predate the infection). The sample titles of this study are shuffled in the database, so cell type and time point are left out; the donor was told from shared clones. The sequencing sample was made of PBMCs or a T cell subset sorted from them (not recorded which). The V and J segments used are TRBV27 and TRBJ2-7; the D gene is possibly TRBD1, with 6 bases matching. The CDR3 protein is CASSLLAGAEQYV. The DNA is as follows: TGTGCCAGCAGTTTATTGGCAGGGGCCGAGCAGTACGTC.